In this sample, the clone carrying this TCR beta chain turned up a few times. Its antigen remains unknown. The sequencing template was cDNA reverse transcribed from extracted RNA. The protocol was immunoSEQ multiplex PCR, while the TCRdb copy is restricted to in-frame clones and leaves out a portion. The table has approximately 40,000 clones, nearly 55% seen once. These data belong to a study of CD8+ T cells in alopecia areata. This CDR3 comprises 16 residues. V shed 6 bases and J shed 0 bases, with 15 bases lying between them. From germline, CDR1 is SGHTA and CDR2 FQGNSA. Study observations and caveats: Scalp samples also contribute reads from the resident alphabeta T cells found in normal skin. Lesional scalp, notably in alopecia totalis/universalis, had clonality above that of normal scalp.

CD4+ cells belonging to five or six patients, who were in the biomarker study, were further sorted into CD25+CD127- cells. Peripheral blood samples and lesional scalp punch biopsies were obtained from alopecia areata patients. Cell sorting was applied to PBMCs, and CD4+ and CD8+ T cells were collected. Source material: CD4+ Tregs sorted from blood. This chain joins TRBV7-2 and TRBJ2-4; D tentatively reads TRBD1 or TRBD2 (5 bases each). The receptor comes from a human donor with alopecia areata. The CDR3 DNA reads TGTGCCAGCAGTCCGGGACGAGTTTCAGCCAAAAACATTCAGTACTTC. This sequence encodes CASSPGRVSAKNIQYF.